This T cell receptor (beta chain) was sequenced for a study of cytomegalovirus exposure and HLA in healthy donors. Across the whole study: There were under 140 million unique TCR beta sequences, drawn from 180 million or so T cells, in an earlier analysis. Study-wide results and limits: The study listed around 150 cytomegalovirus-associated TCR beta chains. Later on, an analysis tied approximately 17,000 TCR beta sequences to HLA alleles at 0.05 false discovery rate. Some V segments (TRBV6-2 and TRBV6-3 among them) were excluded as indistinguishable.

With regard to this clone: The antigen remains undetermined.

The CDR3 totals 14 residues. The germline V and J ends were trimmed by 6 bases and 1 base, with 12 bases remaining between them. CDR1 is SEHNR, CDR2 FQNEAQ, per germline (reference sequence). The PCR made use of 60 Vbeta and 13 Jbeta primers. The repertoire was sequenced with immunoSEQ multiplex PCR; TCRdb's copy has only in-frame clones and lacks some. The sample comprises about 94,000 clones, about 62% of which are singletons, and about 3.9% rests with the top ten. The receptor comes from a man aged 25 to 40 in good health and CMV-seronegative. The chain is built from TRBV7-9 and TRBJ1-1; D might be TRBD1 (6 bases). Sequencing was carried out using PBMCs. CDR3 in amino acids: CASRPGTQNTEAFF. The CDR3 DNA sequence: TGTGCCAGCAGACCTGGGACACAGAACACTGAAGCTTTCTTT.